This T cell receptor (beta chain) was identified in a study of blood T cell repertoires in COVID-19. Study-wide background: PBMCs, B-cell-depleted T cells, or T cells were the source of the cDNA or gDNA that made up the material.

After removal of 4 bases from V and 6 bases from J, the junction contained 3 bases not matched to a gene. This CDR3 region has 15 residues. CDR1 and CDR2 from the germline V gene are MRHNA and SNTAGT. Original processing methods: Nucleated cell number was recorded as an estimate derived from reference gene primer amplification. Libraries were prepared by immunoSEQ multiplex PCR; TCRdb keeps only in-frame clonotypes and omits some of them. V and J calls and clone size are copied from that table; D and trimming were computed from the DNA. Seen here are about 61,000 clones, 80% to 90% observed once, and the top ten hold around 6.1%.

V gene TRBV6-4 combines with J gene TRBJ1-6; 10 bases are a match to TRBD1. Sequencing was performed on peripheral blood. The TCR originated in a man aged 55 to 69 with acute or convalescent COVID-19. CDR3 in amino acids: CASSARTGGNSPLHF. The CDR3, as DNA: TGTGCCAGCAGTGCCAGGACAGGGGGTAATTCACCCCTCCACTTT.